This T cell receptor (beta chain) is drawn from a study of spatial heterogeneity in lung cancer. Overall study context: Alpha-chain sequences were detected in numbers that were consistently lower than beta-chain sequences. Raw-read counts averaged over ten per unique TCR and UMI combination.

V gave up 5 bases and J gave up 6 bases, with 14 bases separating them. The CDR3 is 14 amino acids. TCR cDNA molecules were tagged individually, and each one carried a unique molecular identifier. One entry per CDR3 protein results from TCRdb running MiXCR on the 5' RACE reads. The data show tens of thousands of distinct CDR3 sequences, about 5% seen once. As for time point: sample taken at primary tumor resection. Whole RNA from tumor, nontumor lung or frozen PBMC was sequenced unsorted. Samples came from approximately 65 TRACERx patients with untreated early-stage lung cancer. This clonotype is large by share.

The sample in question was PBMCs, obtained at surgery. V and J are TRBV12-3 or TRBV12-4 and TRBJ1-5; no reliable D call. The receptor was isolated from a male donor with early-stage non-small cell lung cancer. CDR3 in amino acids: CASSVLGSPQPQHF. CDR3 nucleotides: TGTGCCAGCAGTGTGCTGGGGTCGCCTCAGCCCCAGCATTTT.